This passage covers 7 T cell receptor beta chains from one sample sequenced in a study of identical twins listed by TCRdb under 2016. Libraries were built with 5' RACE. Reads for this sample came from an Illumina HiSeq 2000. TCRdb itself trimmed the public reads at Q25 with fastp, ran MiXCR and retained productive beta chains. Records with the same CDR3 protein are collapsed into one entry carrying the most frequent genes and DNA. Counted in this sample were 450,000 or so distinct CDR3 sequences; approximately 14% of them appeared once. Around 0.98% of the sample is taken by the ten largest. This same sample was also part of a study on yellow fever vaccine responses in identical twins.

The sequenced sample consisted of CD4+ T cells sorted from blood. All receptors come from a woman younger than 35 in good health.

This clonotype was seen repeatedly, ten times or more. The V gene is TRBV2, the J gene TRBJ2-1; D remains ambiguous. This CDR3 region has 12 residues. The V end lost 6 bases, the J end lost 7 bases, and 10 bases lay between the germline ends. Germline CDR1 SNHLY, CDR2 FYNNEI. The CDR3 here is CASRIGGNEQFF. The DNA of the CDR3 is TGTGCCAGCAGAATAGGTGGGAATGAGCAGTTCTTC.

This clonotype was found a few times. This rearrangement joins TRBV7-9 to TRBJ2-3, with 9 bases aligning to TRBD1. J gave up 6 bases and V 3 bases, and 7 bases lay outside the gene matches. The CDR3 length is 15 residues. Germline values: CDR1 SEHNR, CDR2 FQNEAQ (reference sequence). CDR3 coding DNA: TGTGCCAGCAGCTTGGGACAGGGAACGTCTGATACGCAGTATTTT. Its protein is CASSLGQGTSDTQYF.

The chain couples TRBV4-3 to TRBJ2-1, with D possibly matching TRBD2 (6 bases). The CDR3 has 19 residues. CDR1 is LGHNA, CDR2 YSLEER, per germline. V lost 1 base and J lost 2, with 21 bases in between. The CDR3 loop is CASSQVYEGGAPPYNEQFF. For the CDR3, the DNA is TGCGCCAGCAGCCAAGTCTATGAGGGAGGCGCCCCTCCCTACAATGAGCAGTTCTTC.

The rearrangement joins TRBV7-2 to TRBJ2-1; no definite D call. The CDR3 contains 16 residues. CDR1 is SGHTA, CDR2 FQGNSA, per germline. Trimming took off 5 bases at V and 3 bases at J, with 17 bases between the two ends. CDR3 DNA sequence: TGTGCCAGCAGCGGCTTTGGGCGTGTAAACTACAATGAGCAGTTCTTC. Translation: CASSGFGRVNYNEQFF.

The genes are TRBV27 and TRBJ1-1; no firm D call. CDR3 size: 13 residues. The germline CDR1 and CDR2 sequences are MNHEY and SMNVEV (reference sequence). V shed 4 bases and J shed 4 bases, with 10 bases lying between them. Here the CDR3 reads CASSYRVATEAFF. The CDR3 coding sequence is TGTGCCAGCAGTTATAGGGTGGCCACTGAAGCTTTCTTT.

This clonotype appeared a few times. CDR3 region: CSASKRANTGELFF. DNA of the CDR3: TGCAGTGCTAGTAAGCGGGCGAACACCGGGGAGCTGTTTTTT. The chain has TRBV20-1 and TRBJ2-2; D perhaps matches TRBD2 (6 bases). Trimming cost V 3 bases and J 0 bases, with 8 bases left between them. Per the germline V gene, CDR1 is DFQATT and CDR2 is SNEGSKA (reference sequence). This CDR3 region has 14 residues.

The chain is built from TRBV5-1 and TRBJ2-7; D ambiguous. V gave up 2 bases and J gave up 5 bases, with 11 bases separating them. Germline lookup yields CDR1 SGHRS and CDR2 YFSETQ. The CDR3 is 13 residues long. CDR3 protein: CASSFKVADEQYF. The CDR3, as DNA: TGCGCCAGCAGCTTCAAGGTCGCAGACGAGCAGTACTTC.